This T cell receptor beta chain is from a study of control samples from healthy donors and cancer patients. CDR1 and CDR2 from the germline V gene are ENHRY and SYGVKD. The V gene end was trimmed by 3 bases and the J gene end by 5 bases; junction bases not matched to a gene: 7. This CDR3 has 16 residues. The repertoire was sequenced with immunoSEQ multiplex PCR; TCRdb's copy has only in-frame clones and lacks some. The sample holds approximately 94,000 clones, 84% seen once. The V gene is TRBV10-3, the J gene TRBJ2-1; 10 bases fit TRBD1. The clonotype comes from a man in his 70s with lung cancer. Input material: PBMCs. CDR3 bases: TGTGCCATCAGTGACCGGGACAGGGGTATTGACAATGAGCAGTTCTTC. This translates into CAISDRDRGIDNEQFF.